The entry below gives a single TCR beta chain sequence along with its context. The antigen remains undetermined. The authors reverse transcribed all of the isolated RNA, so sequencing captured expressed TCRB transcripts. Some clones are missing from TCRdb's copy, which holds only in-frame ones; the method was immunoSEQ multiplex PCR. This table has fewer than 300,000 clones, roughly 20% appearing once. These data come from a study of beta chain features in type 1 diabetes. General study results and limits: For Type 1 diabetes patients, all four CD4+ subsets carried TCRB CDR3s that were moderately but significantly shorter.

The V and J ends lost 5 bases and 0 bases respectively, with 4 bases between them. There are 12 residues in the CDR3. Germline lookup yields CDR1 SQVTM and CDR2 ANQGSEA. The sample consisted of naive CD4+ T cells from blood. This chain links TRBV29-1 with TRBJ2-2; D call uncertain. The clonotype originates from a middle-aged woman with type 1 diabetes. CDR3 residues: CSVTPNTGELFF. CDR3 nucleotides: TGCAGCGTTACACCGAACACCGGGGAGCTGTTTTTT.